This T cell receptor (beta chain) stems from a study of blood T cell repertoires in COVID-19. The CDR3 runs 14 residues. The V end lost 1 base, the J end lost 8 bases, and 14 bases lay between the germline ends. CDR1 is LGHDT, CDR2 YNNKEL, per germline (reference sequence). Assay: immunoSEQ multiplex PCR; the TCRdb copy retains only in-frame clones and omits some. This sample has about 230,000 clones, with roughly 83% found just once. This clonotype originated in a woman aged 70-85 years with active or convalescent COVID-19. The material sequenced was peripheral blood. The chain has TRBV3-1 (or the pseudogene TRBV3-2) and TRBJ1-2; tentative D call: TRBD1 (6 bases). As DNA, the CDR3 is TGTGCCAGCAGCCAAGGAAACAGGGCTCAGGGCTACACCTTC. Encoded protein: CASSQGNRAQGYTF.